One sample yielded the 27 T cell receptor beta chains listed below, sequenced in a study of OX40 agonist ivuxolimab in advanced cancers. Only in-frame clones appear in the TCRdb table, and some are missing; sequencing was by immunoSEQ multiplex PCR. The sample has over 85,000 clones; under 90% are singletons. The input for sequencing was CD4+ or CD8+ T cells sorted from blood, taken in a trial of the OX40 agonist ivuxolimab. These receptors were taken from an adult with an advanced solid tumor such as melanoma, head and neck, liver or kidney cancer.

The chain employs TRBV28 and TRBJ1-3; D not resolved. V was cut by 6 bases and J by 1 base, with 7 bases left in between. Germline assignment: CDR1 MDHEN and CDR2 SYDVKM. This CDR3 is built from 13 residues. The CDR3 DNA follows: TGTGCCAGCAGGGAGCAGTCTGGAAACACCATATATTTT. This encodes CASREQSGNTIYF.

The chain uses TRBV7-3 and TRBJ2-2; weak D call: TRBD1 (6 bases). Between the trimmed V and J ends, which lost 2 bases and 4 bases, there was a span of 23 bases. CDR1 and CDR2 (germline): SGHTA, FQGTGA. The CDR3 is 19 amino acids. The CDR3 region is CASSLSPTQGAVRTGELFF. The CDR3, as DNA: TGTGCCAGCAGCTTATCCCCCACACAGGGAGCGGTTCGCACCGGGGAGCTGTTTTTT.

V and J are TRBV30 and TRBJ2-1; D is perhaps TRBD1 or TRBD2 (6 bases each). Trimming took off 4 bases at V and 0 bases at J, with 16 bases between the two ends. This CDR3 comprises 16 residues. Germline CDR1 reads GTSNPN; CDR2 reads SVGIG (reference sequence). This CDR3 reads CAWNRGLRTSYNEQFF. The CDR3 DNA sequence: TGTGCCTGGAACCGGGGGCTGAGGACCTCCTACAATGAGCAGTTCTTC.

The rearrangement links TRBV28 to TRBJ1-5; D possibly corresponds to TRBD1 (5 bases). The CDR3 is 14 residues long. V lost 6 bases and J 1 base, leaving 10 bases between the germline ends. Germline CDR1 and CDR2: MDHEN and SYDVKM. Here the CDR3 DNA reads TGTGCCAGCAGAAGCCGGGACAGCAATCAGCCCCAGCATTTT. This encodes CASRSRDSNQPQHF.

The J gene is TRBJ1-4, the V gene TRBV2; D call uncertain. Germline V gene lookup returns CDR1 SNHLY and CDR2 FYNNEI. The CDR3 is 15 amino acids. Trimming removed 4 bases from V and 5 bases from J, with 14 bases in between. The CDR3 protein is CASSVGNHLNEKLFF. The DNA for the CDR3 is TGTGCCAGCAGTGTAGGTAACCATCTAAATGAAAAACTGTTTTTT.

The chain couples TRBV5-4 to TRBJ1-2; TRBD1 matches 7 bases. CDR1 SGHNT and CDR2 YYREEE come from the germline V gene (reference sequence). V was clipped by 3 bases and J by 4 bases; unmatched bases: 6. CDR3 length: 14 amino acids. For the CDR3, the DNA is TGTGCCAGCAGCTCCGCCGGGACAGCCTATGGCTACACCTTC. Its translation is CASSSAGTAYGYTF.

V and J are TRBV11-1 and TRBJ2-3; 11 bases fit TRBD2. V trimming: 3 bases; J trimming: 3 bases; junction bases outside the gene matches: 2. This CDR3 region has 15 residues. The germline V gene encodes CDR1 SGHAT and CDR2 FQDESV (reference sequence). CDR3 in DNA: TGTGCCAGCAGCTTGTTAGCGGGGGGGACAGATACGCAGTATTTT. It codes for CASSLLAGGTDTQYF.

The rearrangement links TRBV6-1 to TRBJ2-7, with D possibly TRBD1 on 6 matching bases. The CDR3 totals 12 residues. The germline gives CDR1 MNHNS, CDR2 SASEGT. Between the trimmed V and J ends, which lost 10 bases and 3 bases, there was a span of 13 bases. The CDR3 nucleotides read TGTGCCACCTTCGGGACAAACTACGAGCAGTACTTC. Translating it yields CATFGTNYEQYF.

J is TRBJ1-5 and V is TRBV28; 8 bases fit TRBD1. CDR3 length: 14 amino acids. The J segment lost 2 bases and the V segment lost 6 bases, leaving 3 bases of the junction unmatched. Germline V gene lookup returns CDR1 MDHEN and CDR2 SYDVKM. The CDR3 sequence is CASRKTGGNQPQHF. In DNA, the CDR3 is TGTGCCAGCAGAAAGACAGGGGGCAATCAGCCCCAGCATTTT.

CDR3 sequence (DNA): TGTGCCAGCAGCTTAGGGACAGGGGGCTTGGAGCAGTACTTC. Amino acid sequence: CASSLGTGGLEQYF. The V and J genes are TRBV5-6 and TRBJ2-7; 12 bases are a match to TRBD1. With V trimmed by 2 bases and J by 7 bases, 4 bases remained unmatched. Per germline, CDR1 SGHDT and CDR2 YYEEEE. The CDR3 loop spans 14 amino acids.

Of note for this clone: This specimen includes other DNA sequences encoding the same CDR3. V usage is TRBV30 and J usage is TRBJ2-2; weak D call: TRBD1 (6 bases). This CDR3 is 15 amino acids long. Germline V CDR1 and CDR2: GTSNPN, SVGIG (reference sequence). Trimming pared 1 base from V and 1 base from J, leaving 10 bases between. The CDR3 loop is CAWSGWGQNTGELFF. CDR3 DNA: TGTGCCTGGAGTGGGTGGGGGCAGAACACCGGGGAGCTGTTTTTT. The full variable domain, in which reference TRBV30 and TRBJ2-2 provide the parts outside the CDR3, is SQTIHQWPATLVQPVGSPLSLECTVEGTSNPNLYWYRQAAGRGLQLLFYSVGIGQISSEVPQNLSASRPQDRQFILSSKKLLLSDSGFYLCAWSGWGQNTGELFFGEGSRLTVL.

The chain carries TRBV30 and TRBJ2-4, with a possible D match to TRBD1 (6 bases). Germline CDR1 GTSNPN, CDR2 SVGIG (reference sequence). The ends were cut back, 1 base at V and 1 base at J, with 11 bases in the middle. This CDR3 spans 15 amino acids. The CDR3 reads CAWSAGVGAKNIQYF. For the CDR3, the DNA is TGTGCCTGGAGTGCAGGGGTAGGGGCCAAAAACATTCAGTACTTC.

The CDR3 here is CSVEDKGGRGDYGYTF. DNA for the CDR3: TGCAGCGTTGAAGATAAGGGAGGTCGGGGTGACTATGGCTACACCTTC. The chain recombines TRBV29-1 with TRBJ1-2; no reliable D call. The CDR3 spans 16 residues. Between the trimmed V and J ends, which lost 0 bases and 3 bases, there was a span of 17 bases. Looked up from germline, CDR1 is SQVTM and CDR2 is ANQGSEA.

CDR3: CAISGAGTASSGANVLTF. The CDR3 DNA sequence: TGTGCCATCAGTGGCGCCGGGACCGCGAGCTCTGGGGCCAACGTCCTGACTTTC. The V call is TRBV10-3, the J call TRBJ2-6, with D perhaps being TRBD1 or TRBD2 (5 bases each). There are 18 residues in the CDR3. In germline, CDR1 is ENHRY, CDR2 SYGVKD. Trimming removed 4 bases at V and 0 bases at J, with 16 bases between.

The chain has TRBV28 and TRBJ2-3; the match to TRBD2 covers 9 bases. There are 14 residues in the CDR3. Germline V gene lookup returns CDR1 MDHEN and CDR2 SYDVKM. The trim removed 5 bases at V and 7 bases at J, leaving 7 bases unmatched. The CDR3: CASSSSGGDNTQYF. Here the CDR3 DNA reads TGTGCCAGCAGTAGTAGCGGGGGTGACAATACGCAGTATTTT. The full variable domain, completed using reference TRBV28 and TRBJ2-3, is DVKVTQSSRYLVKRTGEKVFLECVQDMDHENMFWYRQDPGLGLRLIYFSYDVKMKEKGDIPEGYSVSREKKERFSLILESASTNQTSMYLCASSSSGGDNTQYFGPGTRLTVL.

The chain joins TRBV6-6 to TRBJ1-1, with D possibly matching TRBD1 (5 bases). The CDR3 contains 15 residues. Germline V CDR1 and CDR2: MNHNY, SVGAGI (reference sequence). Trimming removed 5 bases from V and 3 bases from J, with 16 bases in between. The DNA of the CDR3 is TGTGCCAGCAGTGGGGGATTGGGGTCAGACACTGAAGCTTTCTTT. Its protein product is CASSGGLGSDTEAFF.

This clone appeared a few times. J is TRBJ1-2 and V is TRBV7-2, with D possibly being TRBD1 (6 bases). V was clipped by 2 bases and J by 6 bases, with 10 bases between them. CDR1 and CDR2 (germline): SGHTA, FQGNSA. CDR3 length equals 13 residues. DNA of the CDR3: TGTGCCAGCAGCTTACGTGGGGACAATGGCTACACCTTC. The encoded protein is CASSLRGDNGYTF. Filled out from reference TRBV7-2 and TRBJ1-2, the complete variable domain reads GAGVSQSPSNKVTEKGKDVELRCDPISGHTALYWYRQSLGQGLEFLIYFQGNSAPDKSGLPSDRFSAERTGGSVSTLTIQRTQQEDSAVYLCASSLRGDNGYTFGSGTRLTVV.

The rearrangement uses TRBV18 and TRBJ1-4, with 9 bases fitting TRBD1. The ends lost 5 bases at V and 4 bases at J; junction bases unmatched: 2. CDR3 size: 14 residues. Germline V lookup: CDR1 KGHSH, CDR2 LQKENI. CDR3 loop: CASSGQGSNEKLFF. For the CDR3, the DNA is TGTGCCAGCTCAGGACAGGGGAGTAATGAAAAACTGTTTTTT.

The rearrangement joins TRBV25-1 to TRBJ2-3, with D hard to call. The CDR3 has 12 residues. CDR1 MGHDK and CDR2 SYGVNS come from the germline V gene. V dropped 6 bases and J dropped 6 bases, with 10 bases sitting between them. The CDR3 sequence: CASSPWGDTQYF. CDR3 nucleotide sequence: TGTGCCAGCAGCCCTTGGGGTGATACGCAGTATTTT.

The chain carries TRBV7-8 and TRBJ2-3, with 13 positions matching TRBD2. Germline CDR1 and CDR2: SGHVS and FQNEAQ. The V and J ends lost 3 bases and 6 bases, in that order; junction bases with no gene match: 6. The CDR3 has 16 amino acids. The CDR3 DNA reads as TGTGCCAGCAGCTTTACTAGCGGGGGGGTCTGGGATACGCAGTATTTT. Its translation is CASSFTSGGVWDTQYF.

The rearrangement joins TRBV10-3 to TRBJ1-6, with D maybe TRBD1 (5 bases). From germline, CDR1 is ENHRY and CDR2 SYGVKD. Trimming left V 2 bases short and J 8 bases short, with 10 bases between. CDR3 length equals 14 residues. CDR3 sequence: CAISERGDDSPLHF. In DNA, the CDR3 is TGTGCCATCAGTGAGAGAGGGGACGATTCACCCCTCCACTTT.

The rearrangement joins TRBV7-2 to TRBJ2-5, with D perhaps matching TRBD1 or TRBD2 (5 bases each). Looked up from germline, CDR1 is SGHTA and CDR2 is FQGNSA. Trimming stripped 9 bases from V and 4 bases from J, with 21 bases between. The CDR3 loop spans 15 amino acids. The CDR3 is CASSPSGTAAETQYF. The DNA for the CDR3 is TGTGCCAGTAGCCCCTCCGGGACGGCGGCAGAGACCCAGTACTTC.

CDR3 residues: CASSSDRRNYGYTF. CDR3 sequence (DNA): TGTGCCAGCAGCTCTGACAGGCGCAACTATGGCTACACCTTC. The J gene is TRBJ1-2, the V gene TRBV11-1, with D maybe TRBD1 (6 bases). This CDR3 is 14 amino acids long. The germline V gene encodes CDR1 SGHAT and CDR2 FQDESV (reference sequence). Between the trimmed V and J ends, which lost 4 bases and 2 bases, there was a span of 11 bases.

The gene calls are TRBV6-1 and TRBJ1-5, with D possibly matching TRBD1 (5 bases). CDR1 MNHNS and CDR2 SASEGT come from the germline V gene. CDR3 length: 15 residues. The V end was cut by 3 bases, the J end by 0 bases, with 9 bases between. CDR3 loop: CASSDRVYSNQPQHF. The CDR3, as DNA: TGTGCCAGCAGTGACAGGGTTTATAGCAATCAGCCCCAGCATTTT.

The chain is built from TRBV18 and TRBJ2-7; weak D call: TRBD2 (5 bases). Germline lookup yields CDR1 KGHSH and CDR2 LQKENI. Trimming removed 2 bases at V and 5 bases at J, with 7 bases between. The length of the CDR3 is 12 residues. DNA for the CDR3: TGTGCCAGCTCACCAACGAGGGACGAGCAGTACTTC. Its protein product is CASSPTRDEQYF.

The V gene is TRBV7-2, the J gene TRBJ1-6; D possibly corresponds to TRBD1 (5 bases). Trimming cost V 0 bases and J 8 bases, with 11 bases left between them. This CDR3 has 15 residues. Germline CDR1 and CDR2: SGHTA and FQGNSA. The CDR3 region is CASSLAQLGDSPLHF. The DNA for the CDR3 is TGTGCCAGCAGCTTAGCGCAGTTAGGGGATTCACCCCTCCACTTT.

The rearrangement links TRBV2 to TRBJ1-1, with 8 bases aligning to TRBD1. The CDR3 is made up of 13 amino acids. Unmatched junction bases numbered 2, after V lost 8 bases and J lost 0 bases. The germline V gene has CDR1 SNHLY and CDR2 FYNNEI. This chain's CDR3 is CASGDRMNTEAFF. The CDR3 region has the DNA TGTGCCAGCGGGGACAGGATGAACACTGAAGCTTTCTTT.